These T cell receptor beta chains were read from a single sample in a study of a mutant IDH1 vaccine in newly diagnosed glioma. Method: immunoSEQ multiplex PCR; TCRdb's copy keeps in-frame clones and lacks some. Of 60,000 or so clones in the sample, 70% to 90% are singletons; the top ten hold approximately 3.7%. These TCRs' antigens remain unknown. The sample consisted of PBMCs, taken from a glioma patient whose treatment included an IDH1 peptide vaccine. The receptor set was obtained from a man aged 25-45 years with glioma. CDR3s include the opening cysteine and the closing phenylalanine or tryptophan. A D gene is named only where the DNA matches it firmly. Size tells how often a clone was seen (once, few, many) or the class of an expanded clone, and some rows leave it out.

clone size	V gene	J gene	CDR3 length	D gene	CDR3 DNA	CDR3 protein
NA	TRBV27	TRBJ2-4	15	NA	TGTGCCAGCAGTTTATCTGGGCTAGCCAAAAACATTCAGTACTTC	CASSLSGLAKNIQYF
NA	TRBV2	TRBJ2-1	11	NA	TGTGCCAGCAGGCAGCGCAATGAGCAGTTCTTC	CASRQRNEQFF
NA	TRBV27	TRBJ1-5	15	TRBD1	TGTGCCAGCAGTATTGGGACAGGTAGCAATCAGCCCCAGCATTTT	CASSIGTGSNQPQHF
NA	TRBV6-1	TRBJ1-2	15	TRBD1	TGTGCCAGCAGTCCTCGACAGGGAGCTAACTATGGCCACACCTTC	CASSPRQGANYGHTF
NA	TRBV5-4	TRBJ1-1	16	NA	TGTGCCAGCAGCCTTGGGGGGGACGCATGGAGAACTGAAGCTTTCTTT	CASSLGGDAWRTEAFF
NA	TRBV6-5	TRBJ2-3	15	NA	TGTGCCAGCAGTTACGGCCACGCGAGCTCAGATACGCAGTATTTT	CASSYGHASSDTQYF
NA	TRBV5-1	TRBJ2-3	14	NA	TGCGCCAGCAGCCCCACCCTGATAGCAGATACGCAGTATTTT	CASSPTLIADTQYF
NA	TRBV29-1	TRBJ1-2	13	NA	TGCAGCGTTCCCCCCATGGGGAGCTATGGCTACACCTTC	CSVPPMGSYGYTF
NA	TRBV2	TRBJ1-2	15	TRBD1	TGTGCCAGCATTGCAGACAGGGGGCCTGGGTATGGCTACACCTTC	CASIADRGPGYGYTF
NA	TRBV18	TRBJ1-6	18	NA	TGTGCCAGCTCACCAATGGGATCGGGGCCTGCCCAAAATTCACCCCTCCACTTT	CASSPMGSGPAQNSPLHF
NA	TRBV6-6	TRBJ2-2	14	NA	TGTGCCAGCAGTTCTCAACCGAACACCGGGGAGCTGTTTTTT	CASSSQPNTGELFF
NA	TRBV4-1	TRBJ2-7	14	NA	TGCGCCAGCAGCCGCGAGGACAGCTCCTACGAGCAGTACTTC	CASSREDSSYEQYF
NA	TRBV4-1	TRBJ2-2	14	NA	TGCGCCAGCACCCCCCAAGCGGGCACCGGGGAGCTGTTTTTT	CASTPQAGTGELFF
NA	TRBV5-6	TRBJ1-2	16	NA	TGTGCCAGCAGCTTGGATTCTGGCCGGATTAACTATGGCTACACCTTC	CASSLDSGRINYGYTF
NA	TRBV29-1	TRBJ1-2	12	NA	TGCAGCGTTGGGGCCTCGGGAATTGGCTACACCTTC	CSVGASGIGYTF
few	TRBV7-2	TRBJ1-5	12	NA	TGTGCCAGCAGCCAACCGAATCAGCCCCAGCATTTT	CASSQPNQPQHF
NA	TRBV11-2	TRBJ1-5	15	NA	TGTGCCAGCAGCTTAGAGTTGGGGGGCGATCAGCCCCAGCATTTT	CASSLELGGDQPQHF
NA	TRBV5-8	TRBJ1-2	14	NA	TGTGCCAGCAGCCCTGGTGCCCCCAGCTATGGCTACACCTTC	CASSPGAPSYGYTF
NA	TRBV2	TRBJ1-3	17	NA	TGTGCCAGCAGCAAACTCTCGACGAAGAGCTCTGGAAACACCATATATTTT	CASSKLSTKSSGNTIYF
NA	TRBV30	TRBJ1-5	14	NA	TGTGCCTGGAGTGTACCCCGGTGTGGGGGAGCCCAGCATTTT	CAWSVPRCGGAQHF
NA	TRBV18	TRBJ1-3	14	NA	TGTGCCAGCTCACCAATCCAGGGGAGTAACACCATATATTTT	CASSPIQGSNTIYF
NA	TRBV28	TRBJ2-1	18	TRBD1	TGTGCCAGCAGTTTCCGTGGACAGGGGCGTTGGGGTTACAATGAGCAGTTCTTC	CASSFRGQGRWGYNEQFF
few	TRBV7-9	TRBJ2-1	16	TRBD2	TGTGCCAGCAGCCCCGGCGGGGCGGGGGTACGGAATGAGCAGTTCTTC	CASSPGGAGVRNEQFF
NA	TRBV7-9	TRBJ1-4	17	NA	TGTGCCAGCAGCTTCGGCGCGACAGCCGCAACTAATGAAAAACTGTTTTTT	CASSFGATAATNEKLFF
NA	TRBV6-5	TRBJ2-7	12	TRBD2	TGTGCCGTTGGACTAGCCTCCTACGAGCAGTACTTC	CAVGLASYEQYF
NA	TRBV7-9	TRBJ1-4	14	NA	TGTGCCAGCAGCTTAGACAGGGACGCTGAAAAACTGTTTTTT	CASSLDRDAEKLFF
NA	TRBV5-4	TRBJ1-6	14	NA	TGTGCCAGCAGCCCCGGGAGGGATAATTCACCCCTCCACTTT	CASSPGRDNSPLHF
NA	TRBV13	TRBJ2-5	17	TRBD2	TGTGCCAGCAGCTTGAGACTAGCGGGGGGGATACAAGAGACCCAGTACTTC	CASSLRLAGGIQETQYF
NA	TRBV5-8	TRBJ2-3	15	NA	TGTGCCAGCAGCCCCGGGGGACCTGGCACAGATACGCAGTATTTT	CASSPGGPGTDTQYF
once	TRBV25-1	TRBJ1-1	15	TRBD1	TGTGCCAGCAGTGACGCAAAACAGGGGGATACTGAAGCTTTCTTT	CASSDAKQGDTEAFF
once	TRBV14	TRBJ2-6	13	NA	TGTGCCAGCAGCCACTCTGGGGCCAACGTCCTGACTTTC	CASSHSGANVLTF
NA	TRBV5-6	TRBJ1-4	17	TRBD1	TGTGCCAGCAGCTCCGCAAAGACAGGGTTAGCTAATGAAAAACTGTTTTTT	CASSSAKTGLANEKLFF
NA	TRBV30	TRBJ1-1	14	NA	TGTGCCTGGAGTGTAGGGACGGCGAACACTGAAGCTTTCTTT	CAWSVGTANTEAFF
NA	TRBV5-6	TRBJ2-7	16	TRBD1	TGTGCCAGCAGCTTGGTAGGGACAGGGGTGAGCTACGAGCAGTACTTC	CASSLVGTGVSYEQYF
NA	TRBV18	TRBJ2-7	13	NA	TGTGCCAGCTCACCACCGTTCACAGCGGGGCAGTACTTC	CASSPPFTAGQYF
NA	TRBV6-1	TRBJ2-7	15	NA	TGTGCCAGCAGTGACTTGTCAGGGGCTTTATACGAGCAGTACTTC	CASSDLSGALYEQYF
NA	TRBV27	TRBJ2-5	15	TRBD2	TGTGCCAGCAGACAATTCGGACTAGCGTGGGAGACCCAGTACTTC	CASRQFGLAWETQYF
NA	TRBV28	TRBJ2-1	14	NA	TGTGCCAGCAGTTCAGGGCACTCCTACAATGAGCAGTTCTTC	CASSSGHSYNEQFF
NA	TRBV6-5	TRBJ1-5	15	NA	TGTGCCAGCAGTAACTCGACATTACTTAATCAGCCCCAGCATTTT	CASSNSTLLNQPQHF
few	TRBV30	TRBJ1-4	15	NA	TGTGCCTGGAGTATCGGGGTTGCAACTAATGAAAAACTGTTTTTT	CAWSIGVATNEKLFF
once	TRBV9	TRBJ1-5	15	NA	TGTGCCAGCAGCGTAGAAGGGTCGGTAGGGGGGCCCCAGCATTTT	CASSVEGSVGGPQHF